The clone carrying this TCR beta chain was seen only a few times. What it binds is unknown. This record comes from a study of response to subunit inactivated influenza vaccine. MiXCR, applied by TCRdb to the RT-PCR reads, yields one record per CDR3 protein. Of just under 250,000 distinct CDR3 sequences listed, 9.5% to 15% are singletons. J was trimmed by 3 bases and V by 3 bases; bases with no gene match: 10. Germline CDR1 reads DFQATT; CDR2 reads SNEGSKA (reference sequence). This CDR3 spans 16 amino acids. The study's findings and limits: There was a suggestion from the authors that each seasonal influenza vaccination recruits few new T cells.

The source of this sequence is a man aged 45-60 years who received an inactivated influenza vaccine. Sequencing was performed on non-naive T cells sorted from PBMCs, taken around 14 days before vaccination. The chain recombines TRBV20-1 with TRBJ2-3; the match to TRBD2 covers 9 bases. In nucleotides, the CDR3 is TGCAGTGCTAGGAACCCGGCGGGAGGGCGGACAGATACGCAGTATTTT. It translates to CSARNPAGGRTDTQYF.